This T cell receptor (beta chain) was obtained from a study of blood T cell repertoires in COVID-19. Study-level background: The United States, Italy and Spain provided the acute and convalescent COVID-19 samples.

Produced via immunoSEQ multiplex PCR; TCRdb's table is partial and in-frame only. The table has 350,000 to 450,000 clones, about 90% seen once. Categorization into cohorts depended on clinical history that participants reported. In germline, CDR1 is GTSNPN, CDR2 SVGIG (reference sequence). The CDR3 runs 14 residues. V lost 2 bases, J lost 5 bases, and 15 bases lay in between. The genes are TRBV30 and TRBJ1-2; TRBD1 is a possible D gene (6 bases). Sample: PBMCs or T cells enriched from blood (not recorded which). This TCR was sampled from a woman under 40 who had recovered from COVID-19. CDR3 amino acids: CAWSLGGRVYGYTF. CDR3 DNA sequence: TGTGCCTGGAGTTTAGGGGGACGGGTTTATGGCTACACCTTC.